This TCR beta chain was documented in a study of blood T cell repertoires in COVID-19 (dated by TCRdb to the early 2020s). With respect to the entire study: The collaborator samples originated in the United States, Italy and Spain and spanned the acute and convalescent phases of COVID-19. The material from the prospective study consisted of cDNA or gDNA derived from T cells, B-cell-depleted T cells, or PBMCs. Subjects who had been exposed to COVID-19, were actively infected with it, or had recovered from it provided the deeply sampled blood TCRbeta repertoires that made up the dataset. The repertoires were released in a freely available public database intended as a resource for research on the immune response to SARS-CoV-2. The samples were drawn from the first 160 participants of the ongoing ImmuneRACE study and from roughly 1,300 subjects provided by 6 global collaborators. Nearly every sample came with metadata listing a de-identified subject ID, COVID-19 status, age in years and sex. Where available, HLA class I and class II types were obtained from metadata supplied by the sample provider rather than from assay-based typing.

TCRbeta CDR3 regions were amplified from genomic DNA by means of the immunoSEQ Assay, a bias-controlled multiplex PCR. On the authors' methods: The number of nucleated cells in each sample was estimated by amplification of reference gene primers within the assay. Sequence reads were collapsed and filtered to measure the absolute abundance of every unique TCRbeta CDR3 rearrangement. Productive Simpson clonality was computed per sample as the square root of Simpson's diversity index over productive rearrangements. TCRdb carries this immuneACCESS record with in-frame sequences only. Its versions omit some clonotypes, under half of them owing to an unresolved V gene in the studies checked, with the rest unexplained. V and J calls and clone size are those listed in that table; D and trimming were worked out from the DNA. A total of 300,000 to 350,000 clones appear in this sample, 90% of them only once. 0.95% to 1.3% of the sample goes to the ten largest clones.

One collaborating source in Seattle enrolled patients during active infection and followed them longitudinally through the course of disease. The collaborating institutions used their own protocols to collect whole blood in K2EDTA tubes. For TCRbeta analysis, collaborators shipped samples in one of three forms: frozen whole blood, isolated PBMCs, or DNA extracted from either of those sample types. The junction carries 14 bases between V and J, which are trimmed by 4 bases and 5 bases respectively. CDR1 and CDR2 (SGHRS, YFSETQ) derive from the germline V gene. The CDR3 spans 14 residues, from the cysteine through the phenylalanine. Only CDR3 DNA is held: 42 bases, read in frame from base 1. Worth noting for this clone: The specificity of this receptor is unknown. One base away there is no much larger clone; base qualities are not given.

What the work shows at the level of the full study, not this receptor alone: The amount of clinical and demographic metadata varied by source and participant and was provided uncurated.

The rearranged chain carries TRBV5-1 and TRBJ2-3; the D gene is unclear. Sequencing was performed on peripheral blood. This clonotype was obtained from a woman aged 35 to 49 with COVID-19, enrolled during active disease. This receptor carries the CDR3 CASSILSRLDTQYF. In nucleotide form, the sequence is TGCGCCAGCAGCATACTTTCGAGGTTAGATACGCAGTATTTT.